Below, 31 T cell receptor beta chains from the same sample are listed, as sequenced in a study of human T cells and chemical hapten exposure. From the RACE reads, TCRdb called clonotypes with MiXCR, one entry per CDR3 protein. The sample consists of approximately 50,000 distinct CDR3 sequences, roughly 10% of them appearing once. As to time point: pre-sensitization, week 0. Indicated treatment: therapeutic diphenylcyclopropenone sensitization with weekly scalp DPC. The authors' total RNA extraction used unfractionated whole blood. The sequencing here drew on whole blood, taken in connection with sensitization to the hapten diphenylcyclopropenone (DPC). All receptors derive from a woman between 25 and 40 years old with alopecia areata. Some clones in this sample may be carry-over from other donors' samples.

This clonotype turned up a few times. The rearrangement links TRBV7-2 to TRBJ2-4, with unresolved D. Per the germline V gene, CDR1 is SGHTA and CDR2 is FQGNSA. Trimming pared 1 base from V and 2 bases from J, leaving 6 bases between. The CDR3 covers 14 residues. CDR3 sequence (DNA): TGTGCCAGCAGCTTAGAGGGTACCAAAAACATTCAGTACTTC. Its translation is CASSLEGTKNIQYF.

This clonotype has a count of ten or more. V usage is TRBV4-2 and J usage is TRBJ1-5; D gene ambiguous. The CDR3 runs to 13 residues. CDR1 LGHNA and CDR2 YNFKEQ come from the germline V gene. Trimming pared 5 bases from V and 0 bases from J, leaving 5 bases between. CDR3 sequence (DNA): TGTGCCAGCAGCGAGTATAGCAATCAGCCCCAGCATTTT. Encoded protein: CASSEYSNQPQHF.

In its sample, this clonotype was seen a few times. The chain links TRBV7-8 to TRBJ1-4, with 8 bases that match TRBD1. Germline values: CDR1 SGHVS, CDR2 FQNEAQ. After removal of 1 base from V and 4 bases from J, the junction contained 2 bases not matched to a gene. The CDR3 length is 15 residues. The CDR3 DNA reads TGTGCCAGCAGCTTAGAAGGACAGGGTAATGAAAAACTGTTTTTT. Its translation is CASSLEGQGNEKLFF.

This clonotype was recorded many times. This chain uses TRBV6-5 with TRBJ1-1; 7 bases fit TRBD1. The CDR3 consists of 16 residues. The J segment lost 3 bases and the V segment lost 0 bases, leaving 7 bases of the junction unmatched. CDR1 is MNHEY, CDR2 SVGAGI, per germline. CDR3 in amino acids: CASSYSWEGADTEAFF. The CDR3 region has the DNA TGTGCCAGCAGTTACTCGTGGGAGGGGGCGGACACTGAAGCTTTCTTT.

V usage is TRBV4-1 and J usage is TRBJ2-5, with D possibly being TRBD1 or TRBD2 (6 bases each). The V gene's germline CDR1 is MGHRA and CDR2 YSYEKL. Trimming stripped 5 bases from V and 5 bases from J, with 18 bases between. The length of the CDR3 is 15 residues. This chain's CDR3 is CASSASRGAWETQYF. CDR3 DNA sequence: TGCGCCAGCAGCGCTTCTAGGGGGGCTTGGGAGACCCAGTACTTC.

The chain uses TRBV6-5 and TRBJ2-2, with 8 nucleotides matching TRBD2. J was trimmed by 4 bases and V by 4 bases; bases with no gene match: 8. Per germline, CDR1 MNHEY and CDR2 SVGAGI. This CDR3 comprises 16 residues. The CDR3 loop is CASSLLRGVVTGELFF. The CDR3 nucleotides are TGTGCCAGCAGTTTGCTGCGGGGGGTCGTCACCGGGGAGCTGTTTTTT.

V usage is TRBV28 and J usage is TRBJ2-3; 8 bases map to TRBD2. The V segment lost 5 bases and the J segment 5 bases; nucleotides outside the gene matches: 12. The V gene's germline CDR1 is MDHEN and CDR2 SYDVKM. The CDR3 loop spans 16 amino acids. Here the CDR3 DNA reads TGTGCCAGCAGTCCTACCCCGGCGGGGGGAATAGATACGCAGTATTTT. Translation gives CASSPTPAGGIDTQYF.

This clonotype occurred many times. The J gene is TRBJ2-1, the V gene TRBV6-5; TRBD1 aligns across 12 bases. Per germline, CDR1 MNHEY and CDR2 SVGAGI. Unmatched junction bases numbered 14, after V lost 6 bases and J lost 5 bases. The CDR3 is 18 residues long. The CDR3 loop reads CASRRTGTGGSRNNEQFF. For the CDR3, the DNA is TGTGCCAGCAGGCGAACTGGGACAGGGGGCAGTCGGAACAATGAGCAGTTCTTC.

The V gene is TRBV7-2, the J gene TRBJ1-1; no clear D gene. This CDR3 is built from 17 residues. CDR1 SGHTA and CDR2 FQGNSA come from the germline V gene. With 5 bases removed from V and 5 bases from J, the gap between germline ends came to 24 bases. The CDR3 reads CASSQIRSLVMFTEAFF. The CDR3 nucleotides are TGTGCCAGCAGCCAGATTAGGTCCCTGGTTATGTTTACTGAAGCTTTCTTT.

About this clonotype itself: A much more abundant neighbour one base away suggests this may be a read error. This chain connects TRBV2 to TRBJ2-4; the D gene is possibly TRBD1 (5 bases). V was trimmed by 3 bases and J by 6 bases, leaving 12 bases between them. This CDR3 has 14 amino acids. CDR1 is SNHLY, CDR2 FYNNEI, per germline. In nucleotides, the CDR3 is TGTGCCAGCAGTGAGGGGCGAGTTATAAACATTCAGTACTTC. As protein: CASSEGRVINIQYF. Based on the CDR3 plus reference TRBV2 and TRBJ2-4, the full variable domain is EPEVTQTPSHQVTQMGQEVILRCVPISNHLYFYWYRQILGQKVEFLVSFYNNEISEKSEIFDDQFSVERPDGSNFTLKIRSTKLEDSAMYFCASSEGRVINIQYFGAGTRLSVL.

In its sample, this clonotype was seen many times. The chain couples TRBV6-1 to TRBJ1-6, with D uncertain. The V gene lost 2 bases and the J gene lost 7 bases, with 12 bases spanning the gap. The CDR3 has 15 amino acids. The germline CDR1 and CDR2 sequences are MNHNS and SASEGT. The CDR3 region has the DNA TGTGCCAGCAGTGAAACTAGGGCGGTGAATTCACCCCTCCACTTT. It encodes CASSETRAVNSPLHF.

Remarks on this clonotype: A junction end diverges from the germline sequence, so it may reflect a read error. The CDR3 sequence: CASSQGASGGAGPQDF. The DNA of the CDR3 is TGTGCCAGCAGCCAAGGGGCAAGCGGGGGGGCCGGTCCCCAGGATTTT. This chain joins TRBV3-1 and TRBJ2-3; 10 nucleotides line up with TRBD2. This CDR3 region has 16 residues. Germline V CDR1 and CDR2: LGHDT, YNNKEL (reference sequence).

This clonotype was counted a few times. This chain connects TRBV7-2 to TRBJ2-5, with TRBD1 matching over 7 bases. V shed 5 bases and J 2 bases; nucleotides not matched to a gene: 2. Germline V lookup: CDR1 SGHTA, CDR2 FQGNSA. The CDR3 length is 13 residues. The DNA of the CDR3 is TGTGCCAGCAGCCGGACAGGTCAAGAGACCCAGTACTTC. It specifies CASSRTGQETQYF.

This clonotype was counted between two and nine times. This chain uses TRBV5-6 with TRBJ1-2; D is unclear. This CDR3 is built from 15 residues. V lost 8 bases to trimming and J lost 6 bases, with 23 bases between them. Germline CDR1 reads SGHDT; CDR2 reads YYEEEE. CDR3 residues: CASQLGGGGSHGYTF. CDR3 nucleotides: TGTGCCAGTCAGCTTGGAGGTGGAGGGAGTCATGGCTACACCTTC.

This clonotype was observed many times. The gene calls are TRBV28 and TRBJ2-2; possibly TRBD1 for D (6 bases). The CDR3 is made up of 16 amino acids. V lost 4 bases to trimming and J lost 5 bases, with 17 bases between them. Germline-derived CDR1 and CDR2 are MDHEN and SYDVKM. The CDR3 loop reads CASSSPGTTLTGELFF. The CDR3 bases are TGTGCCAGCAGTTCACCCGGGACAACCTTAACCGGGGAGCTGTTTTTT.

This clonotype was found a few times. The gene calls are TRBV7-2 and TRBJ2-7; 11 positions match TRBD2. Germline V lookup: CDR1 SGHTA, CDR2 FQGNSA. Germline trimming cut 1 base from V and 5 bases from J; bases unmatched to any gene: 7. The length of the CDR3 is 16 residues. CDR3 in amino acids: CASSLGVAGGLNEQYF. Written as DNA, the CDR3 is TGTGCCAGCAGCTTAGGAGTAGCGGGGGGGCTCAACGAGCAGTACTTC.

This clonotype occurred a few times. The chain recombines TRBV10-3 with TRBJ2-3; D possibly corresponds to TRBD1 (6 bases). CDR3 size: 16 residues. The germline V gene has CDR1 ENHRY and CDR2 SYGVKD. Trimming took off 4 bases at V and 0 bases at J, with 14 bases between the two ends. CDR3 amino acids: CAISGGTFPSTDTQYF. CDR3 bases: TGTGCCATCAGTGGAGGGACATTTCCTAGCACAGATACGCAGTATTTT.

This clonotype was seen a few times. V usage is TRBV6-5 and J usage is TRBJ2-3; 11 bases are a match to TRBD2. Germline V CDR1 and CDR2: MNHEY, SVGAGI. This CDR3 is 16 amino acids long. V gave up 6 bases and J gave up 1 base; unmatched junction bases: 6. CDR3 in amino acids: CASSPATSGGTDTQYF. The CDR3 region has the DNA TGTGCCAGCAGCCCGGCGACTAGCGGGGGCACAGATACGCAGTATTTT.

This clonotype was recorded a few times. V and J are TRBV30 and TRBJ1-1; the D gene is possibly TRBD1 (5 bases). V was cut by 0 bases and J by 7 bases, with 15 bases left in between. The CDR3 contains 14 residues. Germline values: CDR1 GTSNPN, CDR2 SVGIG (reference sequence). This CDR3 reads CAWSVRGRNGEAFF. CDR3 nucleotides: TGTGCCTGGAGTGTACGGGGCAGAAATGGTGAAGCTTTCTTT.

The genes are TRBV7-9 and TRBJ1-5; 8 positions agree with TRBD1. The CDR3 has 15 residues. Germline lookup yields CDR1 SEHNR and CDR2 FQNEAQ (reference sequence). The J segment lost 9 bases and the V segment lost 1 base, leaving 8 bases of the junction unmatched. The CDR3, as DNA: TGTGCCAGCAGCTTAGGGAGGACAGGGCAAGGGCCCCAGCATTTT. Translation gives CASSLGRTGQGPQHF.

Many counts were recorded for this clonotype. The chain employs TRBV21-1 and TRBJ1-1; the table names TRBD1, a call not compared with the DNA. TRBV21-1 is assigned pseudogene status. The CDR3 runs to 18 residues. This CDR3 reads CASSKRGGVDSSYTEAFF. The DNA of the CDR3 is TGTGCCAGCAGCAAGCGTGGAGGAGTGGACAGCAGCTACACTGAAGCTTTCTTT.

V usage is TRBV5-1 and J usage is TRBJ1-6; D gene unclear. Germline loops: CDR1 SGHRS, CDR2 YFSETQ. V was shortened by 0 bases and J by 5 bases, with 6 bases between the two germline ends. There are 14 residues in the CDR3. CDR3 region: CASSLGQDNSPLHF. DNA for the CDR3: TGCGCCAGCAGCTTGGGACAAGATAATTCACCCCTCCACTTT. The whole variable domain, filled in from reference TRBV5-1 and TRBJ1-6, reads KAGVTQTPRYLIKTRGQQVTLSCSPISGHRSVSWYQQTPGQGLQFLFEYFSETQRNKGNFPGRFSGRQFSNSRSEMNVSTLELGDSALYLCASSLGQDNSPLHFGNGTRLTVT.

The chain couples TRBV7-2 to TRBJ1-5; D is ambiguous. Germline V gene lookup returns CDR1 SGHTA and CDR2 FQGNSA. The ends were cut back, 5 bases at V and 4 bases at J, with 9 bases in the middle. This CDR3 is 13 amino acids long. CDR3 region: CASSATTNQPQHF. CDR3 nucleotides: TGTGCCAGCAGCGCCACCACGAATCAGCCCCAGCATTTT.

J is TRBJ1-6 and V is TRBV7-8; 9 bases are a match to TRBD1. CDR1 and CDR2 (germline): SGHVS, FQNEAQ. After removal of 3 bases from V and 9 bases from J, the junction contained 3 bases not matched to a gene. The CDR3 totals 14 residues. The CDR3 coding sequence is TGTGCCAGCAGCTTTGGACAGGGGACTTCACCCCTCCACTTT. Translated: CASSFGQGTSPLHF.

This clonotype has only a few counts. This chain links TRBV24-1 with TRBJ2-2; 7 nucleotides align to TRBD2. CDR3 size: 15 residues. J lost 4 bases, V lost 5 bases, and 6 bases had no gene match. Germline values: CDR1 KGHDR, CDR2 SFDVKD. CDR3 residues: CATSGAGSRTGELFF. The CDR3 nucleotides are TGTGCCACCAGTGGAGCGGGGTCTCGCACCGGGGAGCTGTTTTTT.

The rearrangement links TRBV2 to TRBJ1-5; 10 bases align to TRBD1. V lost 6 bases and J lost 7; bases outside the gene matches: 9. Germline values: CDR1 SNHLY, CDR2 FYNNEI. The CDR3 is 15 amino acids. The CDR3 DNA is TGTGCCAGCAGAGCCGGGACAGGGGACCGGCAGCCCCAGCATTTT. It is translated as CASRAGTGDRQPQHF.

The chain recombines TRBV20-1 with TRBJ1-3; a weak D match, TRBD1 (5 bases). V was pared by 0 bases and J by 0 bases, with 12 bases between. The CDR3 has 16 residues. Germline V lookup: CDR1 DFQATT, CDR2 SNEGSKA (reference sequence). The CDR3 DNA sequence: TGCAGTGCTAGAGATTACAGGCTCGACTCTGGAAACACCATATATTTT. This sequence encodes CSARDYRLDSGNTIYF.

The rearrangement uses TRBV3-1 and TRBJ2-7, with TRBD2 identical over 8 bases. J lost 0 bases, V lost 4 bases, and 8 bases had no gene match. This CDR3 spans 16 amino acids. The germline V gene encodes CDR1 LGHDT and CDR2 YNNKEL (reference sequence). CDR3 amino acids: CASSPWSGGSSYEQYF. The CDR3 DNA reads as TGTGCCAGCAGCCCCTGGAGCGGGGGTAGCTCCTACGAGCAGTACTTC.

This clonotype has a count of ten or more. The rearrangement uses TRBV30 and TRBJ2-1, with D unresolved. The CDR3 is made up of 15 amino acids. The ends were cut back, 0 bases at V and 5 bases at J, with 14 bases in the middle. CDR1 is GTSNPN and CDR2 is SVGIG in the germline V gene (reference sequence). This CDR3 is CAWSVFPKGNNEQFF. The CDR3 region has the DNA TGTGCCTGGAGTGTATTCCCTAAAGGGAACAATGAGCAGTTCTTC.

This clonotype was observed a few times. This chain connects TRBV29-1 to TRBJ1-5; D gene ambiguous. V lost 4 bases, J lost 4 bases, and 11 bases lay in between. In germline, CDR1 is SQVTM, CDR2 ANQGSEA. There are 13 residues in the CDR3. The chain's CDR3 is CSVALARNQPQHF. In nucleotides, the CDR3 is TGCAGCGTTGCGTTGGCCCGAAATCAGCCCCAGCATTTT.

This clonotype occurred a few times. The chain carries TRBV6-2 or TRBV6-3 and TRBJ2-3; possible D gene TRBD2, 5 bases. Per germline, CDR1 MNHEY and CDR2 SVGEGT. The germline V and J ends were trimmed by 7 bases and 6 bases, with 20 bases remaining between them. The CDR3 covers 15 residues. The CDR3 coding sequence is TGTGCCAGCACCCCACCCGGGGAGAACTTGGATACGCAGTATTTT. As protein: CASTPPGENLDTQYF.